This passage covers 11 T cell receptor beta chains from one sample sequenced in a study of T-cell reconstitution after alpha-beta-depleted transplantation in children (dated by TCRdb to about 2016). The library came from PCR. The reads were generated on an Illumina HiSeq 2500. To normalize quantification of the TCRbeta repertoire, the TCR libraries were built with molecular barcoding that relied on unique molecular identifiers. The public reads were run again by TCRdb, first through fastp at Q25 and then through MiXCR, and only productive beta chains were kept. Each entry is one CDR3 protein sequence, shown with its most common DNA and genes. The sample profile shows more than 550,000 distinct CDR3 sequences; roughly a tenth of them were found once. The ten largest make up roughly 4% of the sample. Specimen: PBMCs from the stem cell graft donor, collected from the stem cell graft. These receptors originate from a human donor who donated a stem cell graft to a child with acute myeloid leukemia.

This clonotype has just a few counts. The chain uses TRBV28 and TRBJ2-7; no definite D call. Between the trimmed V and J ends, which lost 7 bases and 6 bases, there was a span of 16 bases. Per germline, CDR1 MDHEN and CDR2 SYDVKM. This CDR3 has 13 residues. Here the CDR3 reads CASNPAPLSEQYF. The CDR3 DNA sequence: TGTGCCAGCAATCCCGCCCCATTGTCCGAGCAGTACTTC.

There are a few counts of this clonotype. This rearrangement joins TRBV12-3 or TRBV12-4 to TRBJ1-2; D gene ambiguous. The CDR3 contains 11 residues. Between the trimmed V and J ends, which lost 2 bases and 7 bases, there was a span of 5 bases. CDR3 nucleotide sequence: TGTGCCAGCAGTTTAATGGGTGGCTACACCTTC. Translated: CASSLMGGYTF.

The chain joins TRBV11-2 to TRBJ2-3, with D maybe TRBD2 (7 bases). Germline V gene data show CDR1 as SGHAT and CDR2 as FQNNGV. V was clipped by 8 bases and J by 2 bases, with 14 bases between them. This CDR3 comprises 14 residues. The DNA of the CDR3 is TGTGCCAGCTCGCGGGGGCCCCACACAGATACGCAGTATTTT. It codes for CASSRGPHTDTQYF.

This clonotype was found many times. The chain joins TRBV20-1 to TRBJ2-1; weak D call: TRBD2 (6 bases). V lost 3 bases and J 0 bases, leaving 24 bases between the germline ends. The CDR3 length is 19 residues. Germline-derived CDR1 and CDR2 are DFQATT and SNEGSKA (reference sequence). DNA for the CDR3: TGCAGTGCTAGGTCTAGCGCGCCAAGAGAGGGGACCTCCTACAATGAGCAGTTCTTC. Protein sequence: CSARSSAPREGTSYNEQFF.

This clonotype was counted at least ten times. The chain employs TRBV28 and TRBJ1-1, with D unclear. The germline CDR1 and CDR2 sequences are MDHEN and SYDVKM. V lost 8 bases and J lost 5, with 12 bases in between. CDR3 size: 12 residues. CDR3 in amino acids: CASLDQRTEAFF. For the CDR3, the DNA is TGTGCCAGCCTCGATCAGAGGACTGAAGCTTTCTTT.

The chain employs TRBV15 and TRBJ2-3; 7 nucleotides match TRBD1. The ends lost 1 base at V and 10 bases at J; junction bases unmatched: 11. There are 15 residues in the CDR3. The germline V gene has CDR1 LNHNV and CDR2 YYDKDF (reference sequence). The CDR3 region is CATSRVGQLGPSQYF. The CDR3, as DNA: TGTGCCACCAGCAGAGTGGGACAGCTGGGCCCTTCGCAGTATTTT.

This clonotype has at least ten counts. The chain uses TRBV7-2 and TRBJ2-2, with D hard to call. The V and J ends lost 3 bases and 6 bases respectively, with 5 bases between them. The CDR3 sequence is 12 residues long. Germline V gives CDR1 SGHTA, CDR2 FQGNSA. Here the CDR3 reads CASSFPAGELFF. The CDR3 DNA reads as TGTGCCAGCAGCTTTCCAGCCGGGGAGCTGTTTTTT.

The CDR3: CASSAGTSGIDYEQYF. DNA of the CDR3: TGTGCCAGCAGTGCCGGGACTAGCGGGATAGACTACGAGCAGTACTTC. The V call is TRBV12-3 or TRBV12-4, the J call TRBJ2-7; TRBD2 aligns across 13 bases. Trimming took 5 bases from V and 3 from J; bases not matched to a gene: 7. This CDR3 has 16 amino acids.

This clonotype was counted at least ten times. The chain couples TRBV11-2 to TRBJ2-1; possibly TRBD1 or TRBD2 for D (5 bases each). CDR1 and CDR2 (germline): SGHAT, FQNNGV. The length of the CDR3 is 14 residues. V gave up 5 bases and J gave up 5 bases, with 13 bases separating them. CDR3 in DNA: TGTGCCAGCAGCCCGGGGACCCCTGACAATGAGCAGTTCTTC. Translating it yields CASSPGTPDNEQFF.

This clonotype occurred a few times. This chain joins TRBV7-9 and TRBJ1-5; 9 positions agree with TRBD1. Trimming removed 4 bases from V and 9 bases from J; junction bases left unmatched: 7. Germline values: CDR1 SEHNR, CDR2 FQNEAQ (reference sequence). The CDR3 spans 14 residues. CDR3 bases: TGTGCCAGCAGCTCGGGACAGGGAGAAGGGCCCCAGCATTTT. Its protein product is CASSSGQGEGPQHF. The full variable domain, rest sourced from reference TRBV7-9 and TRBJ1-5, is DTGVSQNPRHKITKRGQNVTFRCDPISEHNRLYWYRQTLGQGPEFLTYFQNEAQLEKSRLLSDRFSAERPKGSFSTLEIQRTEQGDSAMYLCASSSGQGEGPQHFGDGTRLSIL.

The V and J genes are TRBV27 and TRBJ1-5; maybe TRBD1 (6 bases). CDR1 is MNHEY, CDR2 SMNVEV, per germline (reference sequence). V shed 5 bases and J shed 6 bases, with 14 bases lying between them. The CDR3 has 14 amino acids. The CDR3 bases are TGTGCCAGCAGTCTCAGACAGGTAGGTCAGCCCCAGCATTTT. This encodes CASSLRQVGQPQHF.